Listed below are T cell receptor beta chains from one sample, sequenced in a study of blood T cells in healthy people across ages. TCRdb processed the 5' RACE reads anew with MiXCR; each CDR3 protein has one entry. Among around 940,000 distinct CDR3 sequences listed, just over 50% were seen once. The sequenced sample was blood. The source of these receptors is a woman aged 55-69 years in good health. Each CDR3 is given with its conserved first and last residue. Each record gives: clone size, D gene, J gene, V gene, CDR3 protein, CDR3 DNA. The D gene is left open where the match is weak. For some rows the clone size is stated as once, few or many, or as a class when expanded; others skip it.

abundance: .
d_gene: .
j_gene: TRBJ2-3
v_gene: TRBV12-3/TRBV12-4
CDR3aa: CAAGKADTQYF
CDR3nt: TGTGCCGCTGGCAAAGCGGATACGCAGTATTTT

abundance: .
d_gene: .
j_gene: TRBJ2-7
v_gene: TRBV20-1
CDR3aa: CSASSGSYLTYEQYF
CDR3nt: TGCAGTGCTAGTTCGGGGTCCTACCTGACCTACGAGCAGTACTTC

abundance: .
d_gene: .
j_gene: TRBJ2-1
v_gene: TRBV20-1
CDR3aa: CSAPRSLQEQFF
CDR3nt: TGCAGTGCTCCGCGCAGCTTGCAAGAGCAGTTCTTC

abundance: .
d_gene: TRBD1
j_gene: TRBJ2-2
v_gene: TRBV15
CDR3aa: CATRRVGGKATYTGELFF
CDR3nt: TGTGCCACCAGGAGGGTAGGGGGCAAAGCGACCTACACCGGGGAGCTGTTTTTT

abundance: .
d_gene: .
j_gene: TRBJ1-4
v_gene: TRBV20-1
CDR3aa: CSASSLSVLPENEKLFF
CDR3nt: TGCAGTGCTAGTTCACTTAGCGTTCTGCCGGAAAATGAAAAACTGTTTTTT

abundance: few
d_gene: .
j_gene: TRBJ2-3
v_gene: TRBV28
CDR3aa: CATAASTDTQYF
CDR3nt: TGTGCTACAGCGGCTAGCACAGATACGCAGTATTTT

abundance: .
d_gene: .
j_gene: TRBJ1-5
v_gene: TRBV6-2/TRBV6-3
CDR3aa: CASRQGLNQPQHF
CDR3nt: TGTGCCAGCAGGCAGGGTCTTAATCAGCCCCAGCATTTT

abundance: .
d_gene: .
j_gene: TRBJ1-4
v_gene: TRBV12-3/TRBV12-4
CDR3aa: CASTALRGNEKLFF
CDR3nt: TGTGCCAGCACCGCCTTGAGGGGTAATGAAAAACTGTTTTTT

abundance: .
d_gene: TRBD2
j_gene: TRBJ2-1
v_gene: TRBV5-1
CDR3aa: CASSRGGVGKFNEQFF
CDR3nt: TGCGCCAGCAGCCGCGGGGGTGTAGGAAAATTCAATGAGCAGTTCTTC

abundance: .
d_gene: .
j_gene: TRBJ2-5
v_gene: TRBV14
CDR3aa: CASSLTTIKQYF
CDR3nt: TGTGCCAGCAGCCTCACGACTATCAAGCAGTACTTC

abundance: .
d_gene: .
j_gene: TRBJ2-1
v_gene: TRBV12-3/TRBV12-4
CDR3aa: CASSLREENEQFF
CDR3nt: TGTGCCAGCAGTTTACGAGAGGAAAATGAGCAGTTCTTC

abundance: .
d_gene: .
j_gene: TRBJ2-7
v_gene: TRBV4-2
CDR3aa: CASSQASRVSSYNEQYF
CDR3nt: TGTGCCAGCAGCCAAGCAAGTCGGGTTAGCTCCTACAATGAGCAGTACTTC

abundance: .
d_gene: TRBD2
j_gene: TRBJ2-5
v_gene: TRBV27
CDR3aa: CASSPQAASGRERETQYF
CDR3nt: TGTGCCAGCAGTCCCCAGGCGGCTAGCGGGAGGGAGAGAGAGACCCAGTACTTC

abundance: few
d_gene: TRBD2
j_gene: TRBJ2-5
v_gene: TRBV2
CDR3aa: CASERDEFGETQYF
CDR3nt: TGTGCCAGCGAGCGGGACGAATTCGGGGAGACCCAGTACTTC

abundance: .
d_gene: .
j_gene: TRBJ2-5
v_gene: TRBV29-1
CDR3aa: CSAGQKRETQYF
CDR3nt: TGCAGCGCTGGACAGAAGCGGGAGACCCAGTACTTC

abundance: .
d_gene: .
j_gene: TRBJ2-5
v_gene: TRBV6-5
CDR3aa: CASSPTGSSQETRYF
CDR3nt: TGTGCCAGCAGTCCCACGGGGAGTTCCCAAGAGACCCGGTACTTC

abundance: once
d_gene: .
j_gene: TRBJ2-7
v_gene: TRBV7-9
CDR3aa: CASSSSRGGLYEQYF
CDR3nt: TGTGCCAGCAGCTCCTCCCGAGGGGGGTTGTACGAGCAGTACTTC

abundance: .
d_gene: .
j_gene: TRBJ1-5
v_gene: TRBV28
CDR3aa: CASSSPDHQPQHF
CDR3nt: TGTGCCAGCAGTTCCCCCGACCATCAGCCCCAGCATTTT

abundance: .
d_gene: TRBD2
j_gene: TRBJ2-5
v_gene: TRBV10-3
CDR3aa: CAISDKAGEGTQYF
CDR3nt: TGTGCCATCAGTGACAAGGCGGGAGAAGGGACCCAGTACTTC

abundance: few
d_gene: .
j_gene: TRBJ1-1
v_gene: TRBV4-1
CDR3aa: CASSQDLTSGTEAFF
CDR3nt: TGCGCCAGCAGCCAAGATTTGACCTCAGGGACTGAAGCTTTCTTT

abundance: .
d_gene: .
j_gene: TRBJ1-2
v_gene: TRBV19
CDR3aa: CASSTTQGRGSYTF
CDR3nt: TGTGCCAGTAGTACCACACAGGGACGGGGAAGCTACACCTTC

abundance: .
d_gene: .
j_gene: TRBJ2-4
v_gene: TRBV20-1
CDR3aa: CSARRGRVLAKNIQYF
CDR3nt: TGCAGTGCTAGGAGGGGCAGGGTACTAGCCAAAAACATTCAGTACTTC

abundance: few
d_gene: TRBD1
j_gene: TRBJ2-1
v_gene: TRBV29-1
CDR3aa: CSVAGQGFNEQFF
CDR3nt: TGCAGCGTGGCCGGACAGGGTTTTAATGAGCAGTTCTTC

abundance: .
d_gene: .
j_gene: TRBJ2-3
v_gene: TRBV27
CDR3aa: CASSSPPSSTDTQYF
CDR3nt: TGTGCCAGCAGTTCCCCCCCCTCTAGCACAGATACGCAGTATTTT

abundance: few
d_gene: .
j_gene: TRBJ2-7
v_gene: TRBV6-2/TRBV6-3
CDR3aa: CASSASSAQGYEQYF
CDR3nt: TGTGCCAGCAGTGCAAGTTCCGCTCAGGGCTACGAGCAGTACTTC

abundance: .
d_gene: TRBD2
j_gene: TRBJ2-5
v_gene: TRBV20-1
CDR3aa: CSARELAGRVQETQYF
CDR3nt: TGCAGTGCTAGAGAACTAGCGGGTAGGGTTCAAGAGACCCAGTACTTC

abundance: .
d_gene: TRBD1
j_gene: TRBJ1-1
v_gene: TRBV5-1
CDR3aa: CASSVGTGGPAFF
CDR3nt: TGCGCCAGCAGCGTCGGGACAGGGGGCCCAGCTTTCTTT

abundance: .
d_gene: TRBD2
j_gene: TRBJ2-7
v_gene: TRBV7-9
CDR3aa: CASSLITSGALYEQYF
CDR3nt: TGTGCCAGCAGCTTAATAACTAGCGGGGCTCTCTACGAGCAGTACTTC

abundance: .
d_gene: .
j_gene: TRBJ1-1
v_gene: TRBV12-3/TRBV12-4
CDR3aa: CASSGQITEAFF
CDR3nt: TGTGCCAGCAGCGGACAGATTACTGAAGCTTTCTTT

abundance: many
d_gene: .
j_gene: TRBJ2-7
v_gene: TRBV3-1
CDR3aa: CASNPLTENRSSYEQYF
CDR3nt: TGTGCCAGCAATCCCCTCACAGAAAATCGGAGCTCCTACGAGCAGTACTTC

abundance: .
d_gene: .
j_gene: TRBJ1-6
v_gene: TRBV12-3/TRBV12-4
CDR3aa: CASSLTFPNSPLHF
CDR3nt: TGTGCCAGCAGTTTAACCTTTCCCAATTCACCCCTCCACTTT

abundance: once
d_gene: TRBD2
j_gene: TRBJ2-5
v_gene: TRBV12-3/TRBV12-4
CDR3aa: CASRVGLAGRNEQYF
CDR3nt: TGTGCCAGCAGGGTGGGACTAGCGGGTAGAAATGAGCAGTACTTC

abundance: .
d_gene: .
j_gene: TRBJ2-7
v_gene: TRBV10-3
CDR3aa: CAISLGGYEQYF
CDR3nt: TGTGCCATCAGTCTCGGGGGCTACGAGCAGTACTTC

abundance: .
d_gene: .
j_gene: TRBJ2-1
v_gene: TRBV7-2
CDR3aa: CASSLVKESYNEQFF
CDR3nt: TGTGCCAGCAGCTTAGTGAAGGAGTCCTACAATGAGCAGTTCTTC

abundance: .
d_gene: .
j_gene: TRBJ1-2
v_gene: TRBV20-1
CDR3aa: CSARSGRYGYTF
CDR3nt: TGCAGTGCTAGAAGCGGTAGATATGGCTACACCTTC

abundance: .
d_gene: .
j_gene: TRBJ2-1
v_gene: TRBV7-2
CDR3aa: CASSLGADYNEQFF
CDR3nt: TGTGCCAGCAGCTTAGGGGCAGATTACAATGAGCAGTTCTTC

abundance: .
d_gene: .
j_gene: TRBJ1-5
v_gene: TRBV6-2/TRBV6-3
CDR3aa: CASSHRTGVFDQPQHF
CDR3nt: TGTGCCAGCAGTCATCGTACAGGAGTGTTTGATCAGCCCCAGCATTTT

abundance: .
d_gene: .
j_gene: TRBJ2-3
v_gene: TRBV10-3
CDR3aa: CASQEGSTDTQYF
CDR3nt: TGTGCCTCCCAAGAAGGCTCCACAGATACGCAGTATTTT

abundance: .
d_gene: .
j_gene: TRBJ2-5
v_gene: TRBV20-1
CDR3aa: CSARDPGPKRETQYF
CDR3nt: TGCAGTGCTAGAGACCCGGGCCCCAAAAGGGAGACCCAGTACTTC

abundance: few
d_gene: .
j_gene: TRBJ2-1
v_gene: TRBV5-6
CDR3aa: CASSLGVGYEQFF
CDR3nt: TGTGCCAGCAGCTTGGGAGTCGGATATGAGCAGTTCTTC

abundance: .
d_gene: TRBD2
j_gene: TRBJ2-1
v_gene: TRBV5-1
CDR3aa: CASFGGLAGNNEQFF
CDR3nt: TGCGCCAGCTTCGGGGGACTAGCGGGAAATAATGAGCAGTTCTTC

abundance: .
d_gene: .
j_gene: TRBJ2-7
v_gene: TRBV29-1
CDR3aa: CSVSTSSSYEQYF
CDR3nt: TGCAGCGTTAGTACGTCCAGCTCCTACGAGCAGTACTTC

abundance: .
d_gene: TRBD2
j_gene: TRBJ2-1
v_gene: TRBV5-1
CDR3aa: CASSYLAPRERINEQFF
CDR3nt: TGCGCCAGCAGCTACCTAGCCCCGCGGGAGCGGATAAATGAGCAGTTCTTC

abundance: many
d_gene: TRBD2
j_gene: TRBJ2-7
v_gene: TRBV3-1
CDR3aa: CASSQELAGWDYEQYF
CDR3nt: TGTGCCAGCAGCCAAGAATTAGCGGGTTGGGACTACGAGCAGTACTTC

abundance: few
d_gene: TRBD2
j_gene: TRBJ2-7
v_gene: TRBV4-1
CDR3aa: CASSQDGLVILNEQYF
CDR3nt: TGCGCCAGCAGCCAGGACGGACTAGTGATACTCAATGAGCAGTACTTC